This TCR beta chain was recovered during a study of CD8+CD57+ T cells in acquired aplastic anemia. Study in general: The DNA of sorted CD4+ and CD8+ cells averaged roughly 3.2 ug. Whole-study results and caveats: Between patients and controls, CD8+ Simpson's diversity did not vary significantly. Approximately 30 was the count of CD8+ CDR3 sequences that patients shared with controls.

About this clonotype: Its antigen is as yet unknown.

Genomic DNA acted as the template from which TCR beta VDJ combination and CDR3 sequence profiling were carried out. MiXCR, applied by TCRdb to the reads, yields one record per CDR3 protein. The data contain some 200,000 distinct CDR3 sequences, 40% to 50% of them singletons. Deletions cut 7 bases from V and 4 bases from J, with 24 bases between. Germline V gene lookup returns CDR1 KGHDR and CDR2 SFDVKD. The CDR3 extends over 17 amino acids. Previously, flow cytometry had revealed CD8+CD57+ cell expansion in the patients chosen for sequencing. Receipt of therapy had not occurred in any patient by the time of blood sampling.

Sequenced: sorted CD4+, CD8+, or CD8+CD57+ T cells (not recorded which) from PBMCs. The receptor comes from a human donor with aplastic anemia. V and J are TRBV24-1 and TRBJ1-1, with D hard to call. The CDR3 loop reads CATSLAPGRASGTEAFF. For the CDR3, the DNA is TGTGCCACCAGCCTCGCTCCTGGGCGGGCCTCGGGCACTGAAGCTTTCTTT.